Below, 13 T cell receptor beta chains from the same sample are listed, as sequenced in a study of OX40 agonist ivuxolimab in advanced cancers. Library creation used the immunoSEQ multiplex PCR assay. Entries here come from immuneACCESS through TCRdb and include only in-frame sequences with V and J called. Some clones fail to appear in such tables; in the studies checked, an unresolved V gene covers under half of the shortfall, and the cause of the remainder is unknown. In all, the sample holds about 48,000 clones, and approximately 92% of those were seen once. The ten largest clonotypes hold 11% of the sample. The sequenced sample was CD4+ or CD8+ T cells sorted from blood, obtained in a trial of the OX40 agonist ivuxolimab. These receptors were collected from an adult with an advanced solid tumor such as melanoma, head and neck, liver or kidney cancer.

J is TRBJ2-1 and V is TRBV6-5, with TRBD2 matching over 8 bases. Germline CDR1 MNHEY, CDR2 SVGAGI. CDR3 length equals 15 residues. V trimming: 2 bases; J trimming: 0 bases; junction bases outside the gene matches: 0. CDR3 in DNA: TGTGCCAGCAGTTACAGCGGGAGCTCCTACAATGAGCAGTTCTTC. Its translation is CASSYSGSSYNEQFF.

The rearrangement joins TRBV5-4 to TRBJ2-5; D ambiguous. The V end lost 0 bases, the J end lost 5 bases, and 11 bases lay between the germline ends. The CDR3 runs to 14 residues. The germline V gene encodes CDR1 SGHNT and CDR2 YYREEE (reference sequence). This CDR3 is CASSLAAVQETQYF. In DNA, the CDR3 is TGTGCCAGCAGCTTGGCTGCTGTGCAGGAGACCCAGTACTTC.

The J gene is TRBJ2-7, the V gene TRBV19, with 10 positions matching TRBD2. There are 15 residues in the CDR3. V lost 2 bases and J lost 7; bases outside the gene matches: 8. From germline, CDR1 is LNHDA and CDR2 SQIVND (reference sequence). The CDR3 sequence is CASSIFLAGASEQYF. The CDR3 DNA sequence: TGTGCCAGTAGTATATTCCTAGCGGGAGCCTCTGAGCAGTACTTC.

V is TRBV2 and J is TRBJ2-7; TRBD2 is a possible D gene (6 bases). Germline CDR1 SNHLY, CDR2 FYNNEI. The CDR3 covers 13 residues. Trimming took 6 bases from V and 3 from J, leaving 12 bases between them. The CDR3 spells CASRRDSYYEQYF. DNA for the CDR3: TGTGCCAGCAGGAGGGACTCATACTACGAGCAGTACTTC.

This chain joins TRBV28 and TRBJ2-3; TRBD2 agrees at 15 bases. CDR3 length: 17 amino acids. Germline CDR1 and CDR2: MDHEN and SYDVKM. The V gene end was trimmed by 6 bases and the J gene end by 0 bases; junction bases not matched to a gene: 4. In DNA, the CDR3 is TGTGCCAGCAGCCGTGGACTAGCGGGAGGGAGCACAGATACGCAGTATTTT. Translated: CASSRGLAGGSTDTQYF.

The chain employs TRBV2 and TRBJ1-1; 7 bases align to TRBD1. This CDR3 has 16 residues. From germline, CDR1 is SNHLY and CDR2 FYNNEI. V was pared by 0 bases and J by 3 bases, with 7 bases of the junction left unmatched. CDR3 loop: CASSEAVQGWDTEAFF. Here the CDR3 DNA reads TGTGCCAGCAGTGAAGCCGTACAGGGGTGGGACACTGAAGCTTTCTTT. Complete variable domain (other parts from reference TRBV2 and TRBJ1-1): EPEVTQTPSHQVTQMGQEVILRCVPISNHLYFYWYRQILGQKVEFLVSFYNNEISEKSEIFDDQFSVERPDGSNFTLKIRSTKLEDSAMYFCASSEAVQGWDTEAFFGQGTRLTVV.

The chain employs TRBV19 and TRBJ1-4; 10 bases are a match to TRBD1. Germline CDR1 and CDR2: LNHDA and SQIVND (reference sequence). CDR3 length equals 16 residues. Germline trimming cut 3 bases from V and 0 bases from J; bases unmatched to any gene: 1. CDR3 protein: CASSMDRGATNEKLFF. The CDR3 DNA follows: TGTGCCAGTAGTATGGACAGGGGGGCAACTAATGAAAAACTGTTTTTT. Supplemented by reference TRBV19 and TRBJ1-4, the full variable domain reads DGGITQSPKYLFRKEGQNVTLSCEQNLNHDAMYWYRQDPGQGLRLIYYSQIVNDFQKGDIAEGYSVSREKKESFPLTVTSAQKNPTAFYLCASSMDRGATNEKLFFGSGTQLSVL.

The chain carries TRBV19 and TRBJ2-6; D possibly uses TRBD1 or TRBD2 (5 bases each). Germline CDR1 is LNHDA and CDR2 is SQIVND (reference sequence). V lost 6 bases, J lost 1 base, and 10 bases lay in between. CDR3 size: 15 residues. CDR3 sequence (DNA): TGTGCCAGTAGCAAGGGGAGTTCTGGGGCCAACGTCCTGACTTTC. Its protein is CASSKGSSGANVLTF.

The chain carries TRBV9 and TRBJ1-2, with 7 bases aligning to TRBD1. The CDR3 spans 15 residues. The V gene end was trimmed by 4 bases and the J gene end by 8 bases; junction bases not matched to a gene: 14. CDR1 is SGDLS, CDR2 YYNGEE, per germline. CDR3 amino acids: CASSPGGQQVMGYTF. In DNA form, the CDR3 reads TGTGCCAGCAGCCCCGGGGGACAGCAGGTGATGGGCTACACCTTC.

This rearrangement joins TRBV28 to TRBJ2-5; 8 bases are shared with TRBD1. Germline V lookup: CDR1 MDHEN, CDR2 SYDVKM. J gave up 4 bases and V 2 bases, and 6 bases lay outside the gene matches. The CDR3 consists of 15 residues. CDR3 nucleotides: TGTGCCAGCAGTTTAGGACAGGGAGGTGGAGAGACCCAGTACTTC. It codes for CASSLGQGGGETQYF.

Here the CDR3 DNA reads TGCAGCGTTGGCAGCTACACTGAAGCTTTCTTT. Translated, it gives CSVGSYTEAFF. This chain links TRBV29-1 with TRBJ1-1; D not resolved. Germline CDR1 reads SQVTM; CDR2 reads ANQGSEA. The length of the CDR3 is 11 residues. The V and J ends lost 4 bases and 3 bases respectively, with 6 bases between them.

This chain links TRBV6-7 with TRBJ2-3, with 11 bases lining up with TRBD2. TRBV6-7 carries the ORF label, with uncertain function. The CDR3 runs 18 residues. The V segment lost 4 bases and the J segment 3 bases; nucleotides outside the gene matches: 12. CDR3 nucleotides: TGTGCCAGCAGTTCCGATCAACTAGCGGGAGAGGGGACAGATACGCAGTATTTT. Residues: CASSSDQLAGEGTDTQYF.

The rearrangement links TRBV5-4 to TRBJ2-2, with 10 bases matching TRBD2. Germline assignment: CDR1 SGHNT and CDR2 YYREEE (reference sequence). The CDR3 extends over 17 amino acids. The trim removed 0 bases at V and 4 bases at J, leaving 6 bases unmatched. In nucleotides, the CDR3 is TGTGCCAGCAGCTTGGATTTGCTAGCGGGAGTCACCGGGGAGCTGTTTTTT. This translates into CASSLDLLAGVTGELFF.